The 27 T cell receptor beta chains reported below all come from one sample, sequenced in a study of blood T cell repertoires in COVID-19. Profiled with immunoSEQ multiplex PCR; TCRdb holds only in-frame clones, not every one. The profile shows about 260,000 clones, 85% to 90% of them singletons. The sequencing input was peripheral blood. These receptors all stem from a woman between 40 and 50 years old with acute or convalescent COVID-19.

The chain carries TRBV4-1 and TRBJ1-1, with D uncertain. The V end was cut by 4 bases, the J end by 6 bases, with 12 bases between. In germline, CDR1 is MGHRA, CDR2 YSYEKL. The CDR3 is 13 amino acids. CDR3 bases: TGCGCCAGCAGCCCCCCCGGAGGACCTGAAGCTTTCTTT. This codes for CASSPPGGPEAFF.

CDR3 nucleotide sequence: TGTGCCAGCAGACTAAATGCAGCTAATAAGCCCCAGCATTTT. It encodes CASRLNAANKPQHF. V and J are TRBV2 and TRBJ1-5; D ambiguous. V was shortened by 6 bases and J by 8 bases, with 17 bases between the two germline ends. This CDR3 is built from 14 residues. Germline CDR1 and CDR2: SNHLY and FYNNEI.

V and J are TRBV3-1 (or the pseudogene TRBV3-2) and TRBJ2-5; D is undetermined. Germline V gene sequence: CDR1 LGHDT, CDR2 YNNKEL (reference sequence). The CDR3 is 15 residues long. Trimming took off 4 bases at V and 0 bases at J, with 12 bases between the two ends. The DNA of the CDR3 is TGTGCCAGCAGCCTTCATGTAGCCTACCAAGAGACCCAGTACTTC. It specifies CASSLHVAYQETQYF.

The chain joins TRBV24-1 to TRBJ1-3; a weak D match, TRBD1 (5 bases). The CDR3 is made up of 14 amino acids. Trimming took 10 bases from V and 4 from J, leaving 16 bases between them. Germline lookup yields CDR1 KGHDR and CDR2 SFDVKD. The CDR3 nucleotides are TGTGCCACAGCAACCGAGGACAACGGAAACACCATATATTTT. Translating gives CATATEDNGNTIYF.

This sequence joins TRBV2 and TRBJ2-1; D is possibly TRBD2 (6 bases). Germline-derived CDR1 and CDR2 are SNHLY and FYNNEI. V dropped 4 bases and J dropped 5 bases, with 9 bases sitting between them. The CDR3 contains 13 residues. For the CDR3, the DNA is TGTGCCAGCAGTGTTGGGGGGAACAATGAGCAGTTCTTC. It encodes CASSVGGNNEQFF.

CDR3 sequence: CASTRRRGDYGYTF. In nucleotides, the CDR3 is TGTGCCAGCACACGCCGGCGGGGGGACTATGGCTACACCTTC. The J gene is TRBJ1-2, the V gene TRBV13; weak D call: TRBD1 (5 bases). V was clipped by 7 bases and J by 3 bases, with 15 bases between them. CDR1 is PRHDT, CDR2 FYEKMQ, per germline (reference sequence). The length of the CDR3 is 14 residues.

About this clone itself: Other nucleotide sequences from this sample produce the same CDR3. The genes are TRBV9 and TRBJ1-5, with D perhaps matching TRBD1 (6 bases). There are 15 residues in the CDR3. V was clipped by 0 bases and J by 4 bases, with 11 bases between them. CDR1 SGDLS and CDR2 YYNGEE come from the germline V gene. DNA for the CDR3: TGTGCCAGCAGCGTAGGCGGGGGGCGAAATCAGCCCCAGCATTTT. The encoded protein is CASSVGGGRNQPQHF.

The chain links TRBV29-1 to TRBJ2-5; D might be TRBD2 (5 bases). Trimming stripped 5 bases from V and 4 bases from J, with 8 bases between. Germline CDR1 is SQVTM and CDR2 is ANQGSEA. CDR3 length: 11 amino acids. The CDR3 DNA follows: TGCAGCGTTACTCGGGGAGAGACCCAGTACTTC. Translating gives CSVTRGETQYF.

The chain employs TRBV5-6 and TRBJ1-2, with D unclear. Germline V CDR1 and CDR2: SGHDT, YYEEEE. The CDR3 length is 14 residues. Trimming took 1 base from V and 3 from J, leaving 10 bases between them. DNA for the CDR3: TGTGCCAGCAGCTTGCCGTCACGGGACTATGGCTACACCTTC. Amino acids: CASSLPSRDYGYTF.

The CDR3 region has the DNA TGCGCCAGCAGCTTGGCAGGGAAGAGCTCCTACAATGAGCAGTTCTTC. It encodes CASSLAGKSSYNEQFF. The chain combines TRBV5-1 with TRBJ2-1; maybe TRBD1 (5 bases). Germline V gene data show CDR1 as SGHRS and CDR2 as YFSETQ. V lost 0 bases and J 0 bases, leaving 10 bases between the germline ends. This CDR3 has 16 amino acids. The whole variable domain, filled in from reference TRBV5-1 and TRBJ2-1, reads KAGVTQTPRYLIKTRGQQVTLSCSPISGHRSVSWYQQTPGQGLQFLFEYFSETQRNKGNFPGRFSGRQFSNSRSEMNVSTLELGDSALYLCASSLAGKSSYNEQFFGPGTRLTVL.

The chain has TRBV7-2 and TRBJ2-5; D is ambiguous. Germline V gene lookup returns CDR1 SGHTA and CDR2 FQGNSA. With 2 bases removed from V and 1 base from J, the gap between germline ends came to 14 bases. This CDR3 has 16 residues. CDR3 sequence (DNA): TGTGCCAGCAGCTTATCCACGGTCCGCCCCCAAGAGACCCAGTACTTC. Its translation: CASSLSTVRPQETQYF.

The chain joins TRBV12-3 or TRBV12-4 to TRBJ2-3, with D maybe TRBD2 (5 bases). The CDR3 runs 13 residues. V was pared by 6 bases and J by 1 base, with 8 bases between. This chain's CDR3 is CASRDWRTDTQYF. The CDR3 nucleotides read TGTGCCAGCAGGGACTGGCGCACAGATACGCAGTATTTT.

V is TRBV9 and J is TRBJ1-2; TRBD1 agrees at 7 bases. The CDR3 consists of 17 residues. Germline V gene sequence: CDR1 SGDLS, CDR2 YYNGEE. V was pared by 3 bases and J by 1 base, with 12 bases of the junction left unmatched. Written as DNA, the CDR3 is TGTGCCAGCAGCGCCCGAGAGGACAGGAGTCTTAACTATGGCTACACCTTC. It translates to CASSAREDRSLNYGYTF.

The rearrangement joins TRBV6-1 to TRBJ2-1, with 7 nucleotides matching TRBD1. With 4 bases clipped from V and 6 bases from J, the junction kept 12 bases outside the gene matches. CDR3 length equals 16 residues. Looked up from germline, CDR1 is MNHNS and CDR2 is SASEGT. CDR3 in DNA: TGTGCCAGCAGTGGAAGACAGGGTCAGGTTTTCAATGAGCAGTTCTTC. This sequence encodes CASSGRQGQVFNEQFF.

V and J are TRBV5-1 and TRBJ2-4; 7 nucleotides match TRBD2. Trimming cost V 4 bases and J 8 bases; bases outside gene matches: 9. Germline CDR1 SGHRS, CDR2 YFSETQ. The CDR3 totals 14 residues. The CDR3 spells CASSLDGTTDIQYF. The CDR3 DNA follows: TGCGCCAGCAGCCTAGATGGGACTACGGACATTCAGTACTTC.

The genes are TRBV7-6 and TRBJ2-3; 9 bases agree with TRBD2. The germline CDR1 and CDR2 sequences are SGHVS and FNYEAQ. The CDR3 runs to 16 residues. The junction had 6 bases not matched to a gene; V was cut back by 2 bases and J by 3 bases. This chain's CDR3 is CASSLRRSGGTDTQYF. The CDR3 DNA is TGTGCCAGCAGCTTACGACGCAGCGGGGGGACAGATACGCAGTATTTT.

As DNA, the CDR3 is TGTGCCAGCAGCTTATTGCCCCTATCTGGGGCCAACGTCCTGACTTTC. Translation gives CASSLLPLSGANVLTF. The chain is built from TRBV11-2 and TRBJ2-6; D is undetermined. Per the germline V gene, CDR1 is SGHAT and CDR2 is FQNNGV. V gave up 2 bases and J gave up 1 base, with 9 bases separating them. The CDR3 sequence is 16 residues long.

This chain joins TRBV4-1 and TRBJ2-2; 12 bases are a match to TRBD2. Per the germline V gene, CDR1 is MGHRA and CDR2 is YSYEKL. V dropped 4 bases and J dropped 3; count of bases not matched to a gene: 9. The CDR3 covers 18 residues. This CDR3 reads CASSLMTSGGPHTGELFF. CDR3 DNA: TGCGCCAGCAGCCTTATGACTAGCGGGGGCCCCCACACCGGGGAGCTGTTTTTT.

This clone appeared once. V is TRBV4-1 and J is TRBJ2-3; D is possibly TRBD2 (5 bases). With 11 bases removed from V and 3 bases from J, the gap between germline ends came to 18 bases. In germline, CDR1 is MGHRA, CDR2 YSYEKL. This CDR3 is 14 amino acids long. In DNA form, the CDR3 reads TGCGCCCCCTTGGAGGCCGCGAATACAGATACGCAGTATTTT. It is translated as CAPLEAANTDTQYF.

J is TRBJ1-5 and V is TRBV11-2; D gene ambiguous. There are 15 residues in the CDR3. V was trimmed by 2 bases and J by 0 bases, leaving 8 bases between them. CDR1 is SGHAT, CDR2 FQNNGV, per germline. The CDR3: CASSLSGFSNQPQHF. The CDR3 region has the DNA TGTGCCAGCAGCTTATCGGGGTTTAGCAATCAGCCCCAGCATTTT.

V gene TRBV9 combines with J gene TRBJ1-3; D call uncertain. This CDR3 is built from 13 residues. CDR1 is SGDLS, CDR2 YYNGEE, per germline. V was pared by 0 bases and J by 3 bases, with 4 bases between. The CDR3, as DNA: TGTGCCAGCAGCGTAGGAGGTGGAAACACCATATATTTT. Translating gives CASSVGGGNTIYF.

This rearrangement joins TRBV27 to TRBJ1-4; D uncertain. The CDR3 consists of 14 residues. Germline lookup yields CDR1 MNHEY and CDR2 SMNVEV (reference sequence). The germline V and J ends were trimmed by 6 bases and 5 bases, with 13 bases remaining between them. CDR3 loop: CASRPFGLNEKLFF. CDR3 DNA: TGTGCCAGCAGACCTTTTGGCCTGAATGAAAAACTGTTTTTT.

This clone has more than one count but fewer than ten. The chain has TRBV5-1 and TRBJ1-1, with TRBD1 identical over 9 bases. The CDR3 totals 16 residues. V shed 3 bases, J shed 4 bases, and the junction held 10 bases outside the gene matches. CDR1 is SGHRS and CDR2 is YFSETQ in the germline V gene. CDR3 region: CASSWTTGGGSTEAFF. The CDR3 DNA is TGCGCCAGCAGCTGGACCACAGGGGGCGGAAGCACTGAAGCTTTCTTT.

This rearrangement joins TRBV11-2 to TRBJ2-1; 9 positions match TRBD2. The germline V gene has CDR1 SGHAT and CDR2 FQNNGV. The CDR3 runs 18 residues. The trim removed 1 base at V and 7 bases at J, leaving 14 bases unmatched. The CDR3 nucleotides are TGTGCCAGCAGCTTAGGAGGCGTGGGGCTAGCGGGGTTAAATGAGCAGTTCTTC. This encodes CASSLGGVGLAGLNEQFF.

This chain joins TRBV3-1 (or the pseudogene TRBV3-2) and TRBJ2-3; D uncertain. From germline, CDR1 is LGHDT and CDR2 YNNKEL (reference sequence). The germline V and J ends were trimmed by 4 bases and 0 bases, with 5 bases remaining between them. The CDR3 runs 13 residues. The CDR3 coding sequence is TGTGCCAGCAGCCTCGGTAGCACAGATACGCAGTATTTT. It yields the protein CASSLGSTDTQYF.

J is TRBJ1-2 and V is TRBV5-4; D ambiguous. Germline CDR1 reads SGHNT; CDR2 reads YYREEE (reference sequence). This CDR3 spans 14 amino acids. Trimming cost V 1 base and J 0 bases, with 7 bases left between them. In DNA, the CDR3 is TGTGCCAGCAGCTTGCAGAATGCTAACTATGGCTACACCTTC. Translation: CASSLQNANYGYTF.

CDR3: CASSLGFRGASAEAFF. In nucleotides, the CDR3 is TGTGCCAGCAGCTTGGGTTTTCGGGGGGCCTCGGCTGAAGCTTTCTTT. The chain employs TRBV5-4 and TRBJ1-1; D may be TRBD1 (6 bases). Trimming took off 0 bases at V and 6 bases at J, with 18 bases between the two ends. The CDR3 extends over 16 amino acids. Germline loops: CDR1 SGHNT, CDR2 YYREEE (reference sequence).